This is a list of T cell receptor beta chains from one sample in a study of cytotoxic CD8 clonotypes in ibrutinib-treated CLL. Repertoires were generated with immunoSEQ multiplex PCR, while TCRdb's copy carries only in-frame clones and drops some. The sample has about 310,000 clones, about 80% seen once. Sequenced here: PBMCs, sampled before ibrutinib treatment. These receptors all come from a human donor with chronic lymphocytic leukemia. Both conserved end residues are part of each CDR3. The D gene is left open where the match is weak. Not every row has a clone size; where given, it reads once, few, many or a size class.

cdr3_nt cdr3_aa clone_size d_call cdr3_length j_call v_call
TGTGCCACCAGCAGAGAACACATTGATCGGCCCCAGCATTTT CATSREHIDRPQHF NA NA 14 TRBJ1-5 TRBV15
TGTGCCAGCAGCTCCCTCAAAGGACAGTACGAGCAGTACTTC CASSSLKGQYEQYF NA NA 14 TRBJ2-7 TRBV7-9
TGTGCCACCAGCTTCGCTAGCGGGACTGAGACCCAGTACTTC CATSFASGTETQYF NA TRBD2 14 TRBJ2-5 TRBV15
TGTGCCAGTAGTACGGGGTCGAACACTGAAGCTTTCTTT CASSTGSNTEAFF few NA 13 TRBJ1-1 TRBV19
TGTGCCAGCAGCCGACCTACCACCGGGACTAGCGGTTACAATGAGCAGTTCTTC CASSRPTTGTSGYNEQFF NA TRBD2 18 TRBJ2-1 TRBV7-2
TGCGCCAGCAGCAGTCCGGGACTAGCGAGGCGTGATGAGCAGTTCTTC CASSSPGLARRDEQFF NA TRBD2 16 TRBJ2-1 TRBV5-1
TGTGCCTGGAGTGGCGCTAGCTCTGAGACCCAGTACTTC CAWSGASSETQYF NA NA 13 TRBJ2-5 TRBV30
TGTGCCAGCTCACCACAGGGGCCCGCGGAAGCTTTCTTT CASSPQGPAEAFF NA NA 13 TRBJ1-1 TRBV18
TGTGCCAGCAGCCCAAATGTGGGGACAGACATCTATGGCTACACCTTC CASSPNVGTDIYGYTF NA TRBD1 16 TRBJ1-2 TRBV7-8
TGTGCCAGCAGCGTACGATTCCGGACAGGGTCCCAACACTCGGCTTTCTTT CASSVRFRTGSQHSAFF NA TRBD1 17 TRBJ1-1 TRBV7-2
TGTGCCAGCAGTTCCCCGAGGTACGAGCAGTACTTC CASSSPRYEQYF NA NA 12 TRBJ2-7 TRBV28
TGCGCCAGCAGCTTCGCGGGCCCGAACACTGAAGCTTTCTTT CASSFAGPNTEAFF NA NA 14 TRBJ1-1 TRBV5-1
TGCGCCAGCAGCCTAAGCGGGAGAGAGGTGGAGACCCAGTACTTC CASSLSGREVETQYF NA TRBD2 15 TRBJ2-5 TRBV5-1
TGTGCCAGCAGTTTCGATAACCAAGAGACCCAGTACTTC CASSFDNQETQYF few NA 13 TRBJ2-5 TRBV28
TGTGCTAGTGGCGATAGACAGGGTGAGGTGAGTGAGAATGAGCAGTTCTTC CASGDRQGEVSENEQFF NA TRBD1 17 TRBJ2-1 TRBV12-5
TGTGCCAGGATAGCGGGAGGGCCGTGTTCCTACGAGCAGTACTTC CARIAGGPCSYEQYF NA TRBD2 15 TRBJ2-7 TRBV7-6
TGCAGCGTTGCCGGACAGGAAAATGAAAAACTGTTTTTT CSVAGQENEKLFF NA TRBD1 13 TRBJ1-4 TRBV29-1
TGTGCCAGCAGTTTTCCCGGGGCTTTGGGGCACAATGAGCAGTTCTTC CASSFPGALGHNEQFF NA NA 16 TRBJ2-1 TRBV27
TGTGCCAGCTCCCCTAGGGTTTCGAACACTGAAGCTTTCTTT CASSPRVSNTEAFF NA NA 14 TRBJ1-1 TRBV18
TGTGCCAGCAGCTTAGGGGGGTTAGAGTATATTGAGCAGTTCTTC CASSLGGLEYIEQFF NA NA 15 TRBJ2-1 TRBV7-8
TGTGCCAGCAGCTTATGGATAGATAGCGGGAGTCACTACAATGAGCAGTTCTTC CASSLWIDSGSHYNEQFF NA TRBD2 18 TRBJ2-1 TRBV7-2
TGTGCCACCAGCAGAGATCTAGGTGGATGGAGCTCGTCCGAGCAGTACTTC CATSRDLGGWSSSEQYF NA NA 17 TRBJ2-7 TRBV15
TGTGCCAGCAGCGTAGACGGAACCCTAGAGCCCCAGCATTTT CASSVDGTLEPQHF NA NA 14 TRBJ1-5 TRBV9